The clone carrying this T cell receptor beta chain was picked up one time. Its cognate antigen is unknown. The source of the sample is a study of cytomegalovirus exposure and HLA in healthy donors. PCR involved 60 Vbeta and 13 Jbeta primers. TCRdb's copy holds only in-frame clones and misses some; the assay was immunoSEQ multiplex PCR. The data show about 120,000 clones, 70% to 85% seen once. Germline loops: CDR1 SGHRS, CDR2 YFSETQ. Trimming left V 4 bases short and J 6 bases short, with 17 bases between. The CDR3 extends over 15 amino acids. Findings and limits, study-wide: TCR beta sequences reportedly predicted most subjects' HLA-A and HLA-B alleles accurately. A prior analysis recorded that most TCR beta V segments were productive about 87% or about 30% of the time.

The chain has TRBV5-1 and TRBJ2-1, with D perhaps matching TRBD2 (6 bases). The material sequenced was PBMCs. This TCR was sampled from a man aged 45 to 65 in good health and CMV-seropositive. The CDR3 sequence: CASSPGTLGSNEQFF. CDR3 DNA: TGCGCCAGCAGCCCCGGGACTTTAGGGAGCAATGAGCAGTTCTTC.